These 30 T cell receptor beta chains originate from one sample sequenced in a study of OX40 agonist ivuxolimab in advanced cancers. Only in-frame clones appear in the TCRdb table, and some are missing; sequencing was by immunoSEQ multiplex PCR. The sample comprises 70,000 to 80,000 clones, 92% of which are singletons, and about 0.42% rests with the top ten. Material: CD4+ or CD8+ T cells sorted from blood, obtained in a trial of the OX40 agonist ivuxolimab. The source is an adult with an advanced solid tumor such as melanoma, head and neck, liver or kidney cancer.

CDR3 region: CASSSLGSQPQHF. In DNA, the CDR3 is TGTGCCAGTAGTAGTCTGGGAAGTCAGCCCCAGCATTTT. The V call is TRBV19, the J call TRBJ1-5; D unclear. V gave up 4 bases and J gave up 6 bases, with 10 bases separating them. Germline CDR1 reads LNHDA; CDR2 reads SQIVND (reference sequence). CDR3 length equals 13 residues.

This chain joins TRBV4-3 and TRBJ1-1; D is unclear. With 4 bases removed from V and 3 bases from J, the gap between germline ends came to 15 bases. CDR1 is LGHNA and CDR2 is YSLEER in the germline V gene. The CDR3 sequence is 15 residues long. The CDR3 loop is CASSPGEWMHTEAFF. In DNA form, the CDR3 reads TGCGCCAGCAGCCCCGGTGAATGGATGCACACTGAAGCTTTCTTT.

The V call is TRBV2, the J call TRBJ1-5, with a weak D call TRBD1 (6 bases). The CDR3 length is 15 residues. Germline loops: CDR1 SNHLY, CDR2 FYNNEI. V gave up 3 bases and J gave up 6 bases, with 15 bases separating them. The CDR3 region has the DNA TGTGCCAGCAGTGACGGCAGGGGCATTATTCAGCCCCAGCATTTT. Translation gives CASSDGRGIIQPQHF.

The chain joins TRBV6-5 to TRBJ2-7; no reliable D call. The CDR3 contains 15 residues. Germline CDR1 reads MNHEY; CDR2 reads SVGAGI. V was trimmed by 4 bases and J by 0 bases, leaving 13 bases between them. CDR3 loop: CASSSTDSSSYEQYF. The CDR3 region has the DNA TGTGCCAGCAGTTCAACTGATTCTAGCTCCTACGAGCAGTACTTC.

The chain joins TRBV7-2 to TRBJ2-7; TRBD1 aligns across 8 bases. The CDR3 consists of 14 residues. The V gene's germline CDR1 is SGHTA and CDR2 FQGNSA. Losses at the gene ends were 5 bases for V and 2 bases for J; bases not matched to a gene: 5. CDR3: CASSRDRTTYEQYF. As DNA, the CDR3 is TGTGCCAGCAGCCGGGACAGGACAACCTACGAGCAGTACTTC. Together with reference TRBV7-2 and TRBJ2-7, the CDR3 gives the full variable domain: GAGVSQSPSNKVTEKGKDVELRCDPISGHTALYWYRQSLGQGLEFLIYFQGNSAPDKSGLPSDRFSAERTGGSVSTLTIQRTQQEDSAVYLCASSRDRTTYEQYFGPGTRLTVT.

The chain links TRBV11-3 to TRBJ2-7; D possibly corresponds to TRBD2 (6 bases). The V and J ends lost 5 bases and 4 bases respectively, with 12 bases between them. This CDR3 contains 13 residues. From germline, CDR1 is SGHNT and CDR2 YENEEA. CDR3 residues: CASSTGTRYEQYF. The CDR3 nucleotides read TGTGCCAGCAGCACCGGGACTCGATACGAGCAGTACTTC.

The CDR3 loop reads CASSLAPASGSRTYEQYF. The CDR3, as DNA: TGTGCCAGCAGCTTAGCGCCGGCTAGCGGGAGTCGAACCTACGAGCAGTACTTC. The chain uses TRBV7-2 and TRBJ2-7; 10 nucleotides match TRBD2. The germline CDR1 and CDR2 sequences are SGHTA and FQGNSA. The length of the CDR3 is 18 residues. Trimming cost V 0 bases and J 2 bases; bases outside gene matches: 10.

The genes are TRBV11-3 and TRBJ2-1; TRBD1 agrees at 7 bases. Trimming took 4 bases from V and 7 from J; bases not matched to a gene: 16. CDR3 length: 17 amino acids. Germline lookup yields CDR1 SGHNT and CDR2 YENEEA. The CDR3 spells CASSYTVTGALKNEQFF. The CDR3 DNA sequence: TGTGCCAGCAGCTATACCGTCACAGGGGCCCTTAAAAATGAGCAGTTCTTC. The full variable domain, completed using reference TRBV11-3 and TRBJ2-1, is EAGVVQSPRYKIIEKKQPVAFWCNPISGHNTLYWYLQNLGQGPELLIRYENEEAVDDSQLPKDRFSAERLKGVDSTLKIQPAELGDSAVYLCASSYTVTGALKNEQFFGPGTRLTVL.

This chain links TRBV11-3 with TRBJ2-3; D gene unclear. CDR1 and CDR2 (germline): SGHNT, YENEEA. Trimming removed 8 bases from V and 3 bases from J, with 12 bases in between. The CDR3 is 13 residues long. CDR3 coding DNA: TGTGCCAGCGCCGTCGAACCGACAGATACGCAGTATTTT. This encodes CASAVEPTDTQYF.

The chain recombines TRBV14 with TRBJ2-7, with 12 bases aligning to TRBD2. V lost 3 bases, J lost 4 bases, and 4 bases stayed unmatched. Germline V gene sequence: CDR1 SGHDN, CDR2 FVKESK. The CDR3 has 15 amino acids. The CDR3 loop is CASSQEGTSGYEQYF. The CDR3 DNA is TGTGCCAGCAGCCAGGAGGGGACTAGCGGGTACGAGCAGTACTTC.

The J gene is TRBJ2-5, the V gene TRBV7-9, with D unclear. Germline V gene sequence: CDR1 SEHNR, CDR2 FQNEAQ (reference sequence). The CDR3 length is 16 residues. Trimming stripped 2 bases from V and 1 base from J, with 14 bases between. The DNA for the CDR3 is TGTGCCAGCAGCTTATTTGGAGCTCCGGGCCAAGAGACCCAGTACTTC. Translated, it gives CASSLFGAPGQETQYF.

The genes are TRBV7-9 and TRBJ2-3; 10 nucleotides line up with TRBD2. J lost 1 base, V lost 6 bases, and 7 bases had no gene match. Germline-derived CDR1 and CDR2 are SEHNR and FQNEAQ (reference sequence). The CDR3 totals 16 residues. DNA of the CDR3: TGTGCCAGCAGACCACCTAGCGGGAGAGGCACAGATACGCAGTATTTT. This gives the protein CASRPPSGRGTDTQYF.

This clone was seen once. This chain joins TRBV11-3 and TRBJ2-7; no firm D call. This CDR3 spans 16 amino acids. Deletions cut 0 bases from V and 6 bases from J, with 18 bases between. CDR1 and CDR2 from the germline V gene are SGHNT and YENEEA. CDR3 bases: TGTGCCAGCAGCTTAGATCCGGACCCCCTGCTAGGCGAGCAGTACTTC. This encodes CASSLDPDPLLGEQYF.

The chain joins TRBV19 to TRBJ2-5; tentatively, D is TRBD2 (5 bases). Germline V gene data show CDR1 as LNHDA and CDR2 as SQIVND (reference sequence). CDR3 length: 14 residues. V was trimmed by 1 base and J by 5 bases, leaving 11 bases between them. In nucleotides, the CDR3 is TGTGCCAGTAGTATAGTGGCCGGGGTTGAGACCCAGTACTTC. Its translation is CASSIVAGVETQYF.

The DNA for the CDR3 is TGTGCCAGTAGTATAGTTCCAGGTGCAACTAATGAAAAACTGTTTTTT. Translating it yields CASSIVPGATNEKLFF. The chain employs TRBV19 and TRBJ1-4, with no clear D. The CDR3 consists of 16 residues. The V gene lost 1 base and the J gene lost 0 bases, with 9 bases spanning the gap. Germline values: CDR1 LNHDA, CDR2 SQIVND (reference sequence).

The CDR3, as DNA: TGCGCCAGCAGCTTAGGGGGAGTAGGCACTGAAGCTTTCTTT. Its translation is CASSLGGVGTEAFF. V and J are TRBV5-1 and TRBJ1-1, with D maybe TRBD1 (6 bases). The ends were cut back, 2 bases at V and 4 bases at J, with 12 bases in the middle. From germline, CDR1 is SGHRS and CDR2 YFSETQ. The CDR3 is made up of 14 amino acids.

The rearrangement uses TRBV18 and TRBJ2-1, with TRBD2 identical over 11 bases. Germline-derived CDR1 and CDR2 are KGHSH and LQKENI. Trimming at V came to 0 bases and at J to 9 bases, leaving 4 bases not matched to a gene. CDR3 length: 15 residues. The CDR3 DNA sequence: TGTGCCAGCTCACCACCGGGACTAGCGGATCCTGAGCAGTTCTTC. Its translation is CASSPPGLADPEQFF.

The chain couples TRBV30 to TRBJ2-1; TRBD2 matches 9 bases. Per the germline V gene, CDR1 is GTSNPN and CDR2 is SVGIG (reference sequence). The CDR3 has 14 residues. After removal of 5 bases from V and 5 bases from J, the junction contained 7 bases not matched to a gene. The CDR3 loop is CAWRLAETHNEQFF. The CDR3 DNA follows: TGTGCCTGGCGACTAGCGGAGACTCACAATGAGCAGTTCTTC.

V usage is TRBV10-3 and J usage is TRBJ2-2; 9 nucleotides agree with TRBD2. This CDR3 has 15 amino acids. Looked up from germline, CDR1 is ENHRY and CDR2 is SYGVKD. V was clipped by 8 bases and J by 4 bases; unmatched bases: 8. CDR3 nucleotide sequence: TGTGCCATCTTAGCGGGAGTAGGTAGCACCGGGGAGCTGTTTTTT. Its protein is CAILAGVGSTGELFF.

This sequence joins TRBV2 and TRBJ1-2; TRBD1 might be the D (5 bases). This CDR3 spans 11 amino acids. CDR1 and CDR2 (germline): SNHLY, FYNNEI. Trimming stripped 4 bases from V and 12 bases from J, with 12 bases between. CDR3 region: CASSGQSTHTF. The CDR3 region has the DNA TGTGCCAGCAGTGGACAGAGTACCCACACCTTC.

The genes are TRBV6-1 and TRBJ1-3, with TRBD1 as a possible D gene (6 bases). Germline assignment: CDR1 MNHNS and CDR2 SASEGT. This CDR3 contains 14 residues. Trimming removed 6 bases at V and 3 bases at J, with 12 bases between. CDR3: CASSIQGGGNTIYF. The DNA of the CDR3 is TGTGCCAGCAGCATACAGGGTGGTGGAAACACCATATATTTT.

The table lists this clone with a few counts. V gene TRBV25-1 combines with J gene TRBJ2-1; the D gene is possibly TRBD1 (5 bases). Germline V gene lookup returns CDR1 MGHDK and CDR2 SYGVNS. This CDR3 spans 16 amino acids. V lost 3 bases to trimming and J lost 5 bases, with 17 bases between them. The CDR3 sequence: CASSDPHTGRDNEQFF. The CDR3 DNA is TGTGCCAGCAGTGATCCGCACACAGGAAGGGACAATGAGCAGTTCTTC.

This CDR3 is CAISSGTGDTEAFF. Here the CDR3 DNA reads TGTGCCATCAGTTCCGGGACAGGGGACACTGAAGCTTTCTTT. This chain links TRBV10-3 with TRBJ1-1; 10 bases align to TRBD1. The CDR3 is made up of 14 amino acids. The V segment lost 5 bases and the J segment 3 bases; nucleotides outside the gene matches: 3. In germline, CDR1 is ENHRY, CDR2 SYGVKD.

This clone was recorded once. The V call is TRBV11-2, the J call TRBJ2-3; D possibly corresponds to TRBD2 (6 bases). CDR3 length: 16 amino acids. V was pared by 5 bases and J by 0 bases, with 15 bases between. The germline CDR1 and CDR2 sequences are SGHAT and FQNNGV. The CDR3 here is CASSPWLAKSTDTQYF. CDR3 nucleotide sequence: TGTGCCAGCAGCCCCTGGCTAGCGAAAAGCACAGATACGCAGTATTTT.

The V and J genes are TRBV19 and TRBJ2-3; possible D gene TRBD1, 6 bases. CDR3 length equals 12 residues. The V and J ends lost 6 bases and 9 bases respectively, with 13 bases between them. Germline CDR1 reads LNHDA; CDR2 reads SQIVND (reference sequence). CDR3: CASRTTGFTQYF. DNA of the CDR3: TGTGCCAGTAGAACGACAGGTTTCACGCAGTATTTT.

The chain employs TRBV5-4 and TRBJ2-1; 9 bases agree with TRBD1. V was clipped by 4 bases and J by 13 bases; unmatched bases: 6. This CDR3 region has 12 residues. Germline V CDR1 and CDR2: SGHNT, YYREEE (reference sequence). The CDR3 DNA reads as TGTGCCAGCAGCCCGGGGGACAGGGTCCAGTTCTTC. As protein: CASSPGDRVQFF.

This chain uses TRBV10-2 with TRBJ1-5, with a tentative D call TRBD1 (5 bases). This CDR3 is 16 amino acids long. The germline V and J ends were trimmed by 0 bases and 0 bases, with 9 bases remaining between them. CDR1 is WSHSY and CDR2 is SAAADI in the germline V gene. CDR3 sequence (DNA): TGCGCCAGCAGTGAGTCGCGGGGGTTTAGCAATCAGCCCCAGCATTTT. Residues: CASSESRGFSNQPQHF.

The rearrangement joins TRBV19 to TRBJ2-7; 8 nucleotides align to TRBD1. In germline, CDR1 is LNHDA, CDR2 SQIVND (reference sequence). V shed 4 bases and J 3 bases; nucleotides not matched to a gene: 5. The CDR3 has 14 amino acids. As DNA, the CDR3 is TGTGCCAGTAGTACAGGGGGCGACCTCTACGAGCAGTACTTC. Translation gives CASSTGGDLYEQYF.

A few counts support this clone. The CDR3 sequence: CAISDRGRALETQYF. CDR3 nucleotide sequence: TGTGCCATCAGTGATAGGGGCAGAGCCTTAGAGACCCAGTACTTC. The rearrangement uses TRBV10-3 and TRBJ2-5; tentatively, D is TRBD1 (5 bases). Germline CDR1 and CDR2: ENHRY and SYGVKD. The CDR3 consists of 15 residues. Trimming took 3 bases from V and 4 from J, leaving 15 bases between them.

The chain joins TRBV14 to TRBJ1-2; D is perhaps TRBD1 (5 bases). Per the germline V gene, CDR1 is SGHDN and CDR2 is FVKESK. V shed 2 bases and J shed 1 base, with 11 bases lying between them. This CDR3 has 15 amino acids. The DNA for the CDR3 is TGTGCCAGCAGCCAATCGGCAGGGAGTAACTATGGCTACACCTTC. Translating gives CASSQSAGSNYGYTF.